This T cell receptor beta chain was identified in a study of STAT3 mutations in large granular lymphocyte leukemia (dated by TCRdb to about 2019). In terms of the full investigation: In roughly half of the longitudinally sequenced T-LGLL patients, canonical activating STAT3 mutations were detected. As controls, the study also included longitudinal sequencing of a couple of patients with natural killer LGL leukemia. More than half of T-LGLL patients received one or more immunosuppressive therapy regimens, with hematologic response in over 35% of those treated. From an initial cohort of under 250 LGL patients, around 17 representative T-LGLL cases were picked for longitudinal TCRbeta and STAT3 sequencing. For each patient, sequencing was performed at an average of approximately 4 time points, with a range of 2 to 8 samplings. To reconstruct clonal hierarchy and dynamics, serial deep sequencing of TCRbeta CDR3 and STAT3 was performed in patients with T-cell large granular lymphocyte leukemia. The research as a whole found: Persisting codominant clonotypes in some patients meant a small but highly pathogenic clone may have been missed. Because no samples were available when a clone first appeared, clonal expansion had to be inferred from samplings taken at other points. In several patients, dominant TCR clone burden exceeded STAT3 mutant burden, suggesting STAT3 mutation arose secondarily within a pre-expanded clone. Every T-LGLL patient showed at least one immunodominant TCRbeta clonotype, and about half showed multiple immunodominant subclonotypes. Linking therapy response to changes in TCR clonal burden was complicated by variable intervals between samplings and by differing treatment regimens. TCR clonotype switching after therapy was seen in about 30% of the 18 patients, with all newly emerging clones being STAT3 wild type.

DNA was extracted from blood mononuclear cells, with the same DNA used for both TCR and STAT3 sequencing. An Illumina MiSeq was used to sequence the TCRbeta libraries, yielding an average of roughly 41,000 productive templates per sample. The immunoSEQ assay, which uses multiplex PCR amplification, was used to generate TCRbeta CDR3 libraries. The study's processing was this. Repertoire diversity was computed as previously defined, with values near 0 indicating extremely monoclonal samples. The table comes from immuneACCESS by way of TCRdb, which keeps in-frame sequences with V and J called. Part of the clones is missing from these tables; in studies checked, under half for an unresolved V gene and the rest for unknown reasons. That table gives V, J and clone size, and the DNA gave D and trimming. The sample has some 10,000 clones on record, around nine tenths of them singletons. Approximately 35% of the sample is in the top ten clones.

Taken from cysteine to phenylalanine, the CDR3 has 14 residues. Only the CDR3 portion is preserved as DNA: 42 bases, with reading frame beginning at the first base. Trimming costs V 3 bases and J 0 bases, and their ends lie 11 bases apart. The germline V gene encodes CDR1 GTSNPN and CDR2 SVGIG (reference sequence). Points on this clone: It has no known antigen specificity. Nothing much larger sits one base from this clone, and base qualities are not available.

Sequenced input: peripheral blood mononuclear cells. This receptor was identified in a man in his sixties with T-cell large granular lymphocyte leukemia. Some clones in this sample may be carry-over from other donors' samples. The age is the age at diagnosis. The rearranged chain carries TRBV30 and TRBJ1-2; the D gene is perhaps TRBD1, on 5 matching bases. The bases read TGTGCCTGGAGCCTCCAGGGAGCTAACTATGGCTACACCTTC. Translated, it reads CAWSLQGANYGYTF.